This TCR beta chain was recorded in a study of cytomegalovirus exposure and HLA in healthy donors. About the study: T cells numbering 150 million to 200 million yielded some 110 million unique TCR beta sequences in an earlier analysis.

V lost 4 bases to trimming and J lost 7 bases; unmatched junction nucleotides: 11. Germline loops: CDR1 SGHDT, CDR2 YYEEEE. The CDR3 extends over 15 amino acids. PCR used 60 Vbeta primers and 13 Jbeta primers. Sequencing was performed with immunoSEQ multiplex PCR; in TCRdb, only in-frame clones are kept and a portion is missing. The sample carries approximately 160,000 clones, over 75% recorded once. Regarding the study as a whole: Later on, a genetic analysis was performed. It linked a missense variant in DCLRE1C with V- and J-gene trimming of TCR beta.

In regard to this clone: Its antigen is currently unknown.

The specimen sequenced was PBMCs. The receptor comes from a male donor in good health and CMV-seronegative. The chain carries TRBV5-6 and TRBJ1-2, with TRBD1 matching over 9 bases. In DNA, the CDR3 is TGTGCCAGCAGCGTACCGGGACAGGGTCGGGGTGGCTACACCTTC. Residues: CASSVPGQGRGGYTF.